This T cell receptor (beta chain) was captured by sequencing in a study of CD8 T cells in Susac syndrome. Negative isolation yielded the CD8+ and CD4+ T cells, while FACS enriched the TEMRA cells. When the RNA was reverse transcribed, random hexamers were used with an input of roughly 0.5 to 1 ug. Amplification of TCR beta CDR3 by immunoSEQ multiplex PCR spanned 54 Vbeta and 13 Jbeta. TCRdb reprocessed the immunoSEQ multiplex PCR reads via MiXCR and lists one record per CDR3 protein. The sample has roughly 80,000 distinct CDR3 sequences; 90% to 95% are singletons. The TCR comes from a human donor in good health. The sequencing input was CD8+ T cells from PBMCs.

DNA for the CDR3: TGTGCCAGCAGTACCGGGACCAGAGGCTATACCTACGAGCAGTACGTC. Its protein is CASSTGTRGYTYEQYV. The gene calls are TRBV28 and TRBJ2-7, with D perhaps assigned TRBD1 or TRBD2 (5 bases each). Germline CDR1 and CDR2: MDHEN and SYDVKM. V was cut by 5 bases and J by 2 bases, with 19 bases left in between. This CDR3 has 16 residues.